Below, one T cell receptor beta chain is given with its context. This clone has a handful of counts. Which antigen it targets is not known. No quality values exist for individual bases; no much larger clone is one base distant. The sample belongs to a study of T cells and copy number aberrations in small-cell lung cancer (dated by TCRdb to the early 2020s). For the wider study: TCR repertoire sequencing was paired with whole-exome sequencing of the same tumor regions to relate T cell metrics to mutations and copy number aberrations. Tumor TCR data existed for some 18 patients, and 11 to 15 patients had TCR data from both tumor tissue and normal tissue.

The immunoSEQ hsTCRB Kit was used with multiplexed V- and J-gene primers to amplify TCR-beta CDR3 regions from genomic DNA. Unique DNA barcodes were added in a second PCR, and the samples were pooled together with one negative control and one positive control. Sequencing of the pooled TCR-beta libraries was performed on an Illumina MiSeq using a 150-cycle paired-end protocol. Concerning the study's data processing: Adaptive Biotechnologies processed the raw sequencing data and produced a report containing normalized, annotated TCR-beta repertoires. T-cell density was calculated by normalizing TCR-beta templates to usable DNA, with usable DNA estimated through amplification of housekeeping genes. Richness was defined as the count of unique rearrangements, and clonality was defined as 1 minus Pielou's evenness. This immuneACCESS table, as held by TCRdb, lists in-frame sequences with V and J called but not all clones. Of the missing ones, under half trace to an unresolved V gene in checked studies; the others have no known cause. V, J and clone size were drawn from that table, and D and trimming were deduced from the DNA. Within this sample are about 2,600 clones, with 70% to 85% of them counted one time only. The ten largest clones represent about 9.9% of the sample.

Donors were patients with limited-stage small-cell lung cancer who underwent surgical resection in Hangzhou, China, between about 2008 and 2021. All donors had upfront surgery without preoperative chemotherapy or radiotherapy, and none received immunotherapy before or after surgery. All 19 patients in the sequenced cohort were identified as smokers or heavy second-hand smokers. Adjacent normal lung tissue was taken at least 2 cm away from the tumor margin, and two pathologists confirmed morphologically that the tissue was free of malignant cells. To characterize T cell repertoire heterogeneity, the study applied multi-region TCR-beta sequencing to resected limited-stage small-cell lung cancers and to tumor-adjacent lung tissue. The AllPrep DNA/RNA FFPE Kit (Qiagen) was used to extract genomic DNA from the FFPE tissue. What the work shows at the level of the full study, not this receptor alone: All specimens consisted of formalin-fixed paraffin-embedded tissue, which is known to introduce sequencing artifacts. The study was limited by a small sample size because surgical resection is uncommon in small-cell lung cancer, and validation of the findings is required. Tumors had lower T-cell density, richness and clonality than adjacent lung tissue, but the difference in density was not significant.

V drops 5 bases and J drops 0 bases, leaving 7 bases in between. In the germline V gene, CDR1 corresponds to MNHEY and CDR2 to SVGAGI. Reading from cysteine to phenylalanine, the CDR3 counts 13 amino acids. The only DNA kept is the CDR3, 39 bases in frame from the first base. The sample consisted of normal tissue next to the tumor. The chain is encoded by TRBV6-5 joined to TRBJ1-2; the D gene is unclear. This TCR was recovered from a man aged 55 to 70 with small cell lung cancer. The CDR3 region: CASSGGTNYGYTF. The DNA is TGTGCCAGCAGTGGTGGAACTAACTATGGCTACACCTTC.